Sequencing of this TCR beta chain was carried out in a study of T-cell reconstitution after alpha-beta-depleted transplantation in children. Unique molecular identifiers were built into the TCRbeta library. TCRdb independently ran MiXCR on the PCR reads; one entry per CDR3 protein. This table has approximately 100,000 distinct CDR3 sequences, 12% appearing once. There are many counts of this clonotype. V lost 0 bases and J lost 14, with 17 bases in between. CDR3 length: 13 amino acids. Per germline, CDR1 DFQATT and CDR2 SNEGSKA (reference sequence). The chain recombines TRBV20-1 with TRBJ2-1; D is unresolved. The clonotype originates from a human donor who donated a stem cell graft to a child with inherited bone marrow failure. Sequenced material: PBMCs from the stem cell graft donor, taken from the stem cell graft. The CDR3 DNA is TGCAGTGCTAGAGATATCGTGACAATATGGGAGTTCTTC. Translating gives CSARDIVTIWEFF.